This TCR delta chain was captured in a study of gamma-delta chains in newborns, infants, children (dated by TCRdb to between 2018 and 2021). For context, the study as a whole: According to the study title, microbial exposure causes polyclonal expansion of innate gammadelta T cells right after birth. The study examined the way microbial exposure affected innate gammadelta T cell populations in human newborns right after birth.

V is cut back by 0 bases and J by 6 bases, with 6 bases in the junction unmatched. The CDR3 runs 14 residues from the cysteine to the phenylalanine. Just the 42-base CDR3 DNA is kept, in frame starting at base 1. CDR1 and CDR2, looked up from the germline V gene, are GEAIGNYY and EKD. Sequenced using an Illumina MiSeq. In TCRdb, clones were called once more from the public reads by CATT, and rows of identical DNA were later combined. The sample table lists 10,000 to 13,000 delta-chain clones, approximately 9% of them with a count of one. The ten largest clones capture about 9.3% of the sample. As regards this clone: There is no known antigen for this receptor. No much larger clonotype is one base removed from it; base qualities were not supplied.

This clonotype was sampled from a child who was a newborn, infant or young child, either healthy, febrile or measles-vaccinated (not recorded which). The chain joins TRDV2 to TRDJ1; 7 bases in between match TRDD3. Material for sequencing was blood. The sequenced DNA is TGTGCCTGTGACACCGTTGGGGGAGAGAATAAACTCATCTTT. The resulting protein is CACDTVGGENKLIF.